These T cell receptor beta chains were read from a single sample in a study of T cell responses to AZD1222 COVID-19 vaccine. Profiled with immunoSEQ multiplex PCR; TCRdb holds only in-frame clones, not every one. The repertoire holds roughly 150,000 clones, with 92% as singletons. Sequenced here: peripheral blood, sampled 28 days after the second AZD1222 dose. All receptors derive from an adult who received the AZD1222 COVID-19 vaccine. The CDR3 runs from the conserved cysteine through the conserved F or W. The D gene is left open where the match is weak. Expanded clones are given a class, and other clones once, few, many or no size at all.

>.|TRBJ1-1|.|TRBV19
CASSMSLNTEAFF
TGTGCCAGTAGTATGTCACTGAACACTGAAGCTTTCTTT
>once|TRBJ2-7|.|TRBV6-5
CASSYGPLGVQQYF
TGTGCCAGCAGTTACGGGCCCCTCGGGGTGCAGCAGTACTTC
>.|TRBJ1-1|TRBD1|TRBV5-1
CASSDRELSEAFF
TGCGCCAGCAGTGACAGGGAATTAAGTGAAGCTTTCTTT
>.|TRBJ2-1|TRBD1|TRBV5-4
CASIPQGSSYNEQFF
TGTGCCAGCATCCCACAGGGGTCCTCCTACAATGAGCAGTTCTTC
>.|TRBJ2-4|TRBD2|TRBV4-3
CASSQDLAGGFLAKNIQYF
TGCGCCAGCAGCCAAGATCTAGCGGGGGGTTTTTTAGCCAAAAACATTCAGTACTTC
>.|TRBJ2-3|TRBD2|TRBV7-2
CASSFRLAGGSSTDTQYF
TGTGCCAGCAGCTTCCGACTAGCGGGAGGCTCTAGCACAGATACGCAGTATTTT
>few|TRBJ1-5|.|TRBV4-2
CASSQDSHNQPQHF
TGTGCCAGCAGCCAAGACAGTCACAATCAGCCCCAGCATTTT
>.|TRBJ2-1|TRBD1|TRBV6-5
CASMQGDYNEQFF
TGTGCCAGCATGCAGGGGGACTACAATGAGCAGTTCTTC
>.|TRBJ1-5|.|TRBV28
CASSFVRAGQPQHF
TGTGCCAGCAGTTTCGTGAGGGCTGGGCAGCCCCAGCATTTT
>few|TRBJ1-5|TRBD1|TRBV28
CASSDRDRGRKRNQPQHF
TGTGCCAGCAGTGACCGGGACAGGGGGCGCAAGAGGAATCAGCCCCAGCATTTT
>.|TRBJ2-1|.|TRBV5-1
CASSLDYRDEQFF
TGCGCCAGCAGCTTGGACTACCGGGATGAGCAGTTCTTC
>.|TRBJ1-1|TRBD1|TRBV3-1/TRBV3-2
CASKPGGNTKAFF
TGTGCCAGCAAACCAGGGGGCAACACTAAAGCTTTCTTT
>.|TRBJ2-1|TRBD2|TRBV19
CASSLRTSGRDEQFF
TGTGCCAGTAGTCTCAGGACTAGCGGGAGGGATGAGCAGTTCTTC
>.|TRBJ1-5|.|TRBV6-5
CASFDSSNQPQHF
TGTGCCAGCTTTGACTCTAGCAATCAGCCCCAGCATTTT
>.|TRBJ2-5|.|TRBV5-1
CASSFSGQETQYF
TGCGCCAGCAGCTTTTCGGGCCAAGAGACCCAGTACTTC
>.|TRBJ2-2|.|TRBV9
CASSGADTGELFF
TGTGCCAGCAGCGGGGCAGACACCGGGGAGCTGTTTTTT
>few|TRBJ1-4|TRBD1|TRBV5-4
CASSSTGTGVEKLFF
TGTGCCAGCAGCTCTACCGGGACAGGGGTTGAAAAACTGTTTTTT
>.|TRBJ1-4|.|TRBV7-2
CASSLVAGRNEKLFF
TGTGCCAGCAGCTTAGTGGCCGGGAGGAATGAAAAACTGTTTTTT
>.|TRBJ1-4|.|TRBV7-2
CASGFRPTNEKLFF
TGTGCCAGTGGGTTTCGCCCAACTAATGAAAAACTGTTTTTT
>.|TRBJ1-4|.|TRBV5-6
CASSRTPTNEKLFF
TGTGCCAGCAGTCGGACACCGACTAATGAAAAACTGTTTTTT
>.|TRBJ1-2|.|TRBV28
CASSSGANYGYTF
TGTGCCAGCAGCTCAGGGGCTAACTATGGCTACACCTTC
>once|TRBJ1-1|TRBD1|TRBV18
CASSPRQGRMNTEAFF
TGTGCCAGCTCGCCCAGACAGGGACGGATGAACACTGAAGCTTTCTTT
>once|TRBJ2-1|TRBD2|TRBV19
CATAGLAGPFFNEQFF
TGTGCCACCGCGGGACTAGCGGGACCTTTCTTCAATGAGCAGTTCTTC
>.|TRBJ2-2|.|TRBV19
CATERQSTTGELFF
TGTGCCACCGAACGACAGAGCACAACCGGGGAGCTGTTTTTT
>.|TRBJ1-1|TRBD1|TRBV9
CASSVAQGESTEAFF
TGTGCCAGCAGCGTAGCCCAGGGGGAGAGCACTGAAGCTTTCTTT
>.|TRBJ1-1|.|TRBV2
CASSEVGTGNTEAFF
TGTGCCAGCAGCGAAGTAGGGACCGGTAACACTGAAGCTTTCTTT
>.|TRBJ2-2|TRBD2|TRBV11-1
CASSLAASGRKTGELFF
TGTGCCAGCAGCTTAGCGGCTAGCGGGAGGAAGACCGGGGAGCTGTTTTTT
>.|TRBJ1-6|TRBD1|TRBV3-1/TRBV3-2
CASSQNRQGYSPLHF
TGTGCCAGCAGCCAAAACAGACAGGGTTATTCACCCCTCCACTTT
>.|TRBJ2-3|TRBD1|TRBV19
CASGTGISTDTQYF
TGTGCCAGTGGGACAGGGATTAGCACAGATACGCAGTATTTT
>.|TRBJ1-1|TRBD1|TRBV6-1
CASSERQGVYTEAFF
TGTGCCAGCAGTGAACGACAGGGGGTCTACACTGAAGCTTTCTTT
>.|TRBJ1-5|.|TRBV18
CASSPDAAINQPQHF
TGTGCCAGCTCACCGGACGCAGCCATCAATCAGCCCCAGCATTTT
>.|TRBJ1-1|.|TRBV7-9
CASSGISGTEAFF
TGTGCCAGCAGCGGCATCTCGGGGACTGAAGCTTTCTTT
>.|TRBJ2-1|TRBD1|TRBV7-7
CASSPGQGTYNEQFF
TGTGCCAGCAGCCCAGGACAGGGGACCTACAATGAGCAGTTCTTC
>.|TRBJ2-7|TRBD2|TRBV5-1
CASSLASGISSYEQYF
TGCGCCAGCAGCTTGGCTAGCGGGATTAGCTCCTACGAGCAGTACTTC
>.|TRBJ2-7|.|TRBV28
CASTTTGRGRFPEQYF
TGTGCCAGCACCACTACGGGGAGGGGGCGATTCCCCGAGCAGTACTTC
>.|TRBJ1-1|.|TRBV5-4
CASSLDGTEAFF
TGTGCCAGCAGCTTGGATGGGACTGAAGCTTTCTTT
>.|TRBJ1-3|.|TRBV3-1/TRBV3-2
CASSQMSGGNTIYF
TGTGCCAGCAGCCAAATGTCTGGAGGAAACACCATATATTTT